The 3 T cell receptor beta chains reported below all come from one sample, sequenced in a study of shared clonotypes between healthy human individuals. Only in-frame clones appear in the TCRdb table, and some are missing; sequencing was by immunoSEQ multiplex PCR. Here the sample spans around 690,000 clones, about nine tenths being singletons. The sequencing input was memory CD8+ T cells from PBMCs. The subset: CD45RO+ cells pooled with CCR7-negative TemRA cells. The receptors were gathered from a man aged 18 to 35 in good health. Some clones in this sample may be carry-over from other donors' samples.

This chain links TRBV5-3 with TRBJ2-7; no clear D gene. TRBV5-3 counts as an open reading frame of uncertain function. Deletions cut 4 bases from V and 3 bases from J, with 8 bases between. The CDR3 runs 12 residues. Written as DNA, the CDR3 is TGTGCCAGAAGCAGGTGGGGCTACGAGCAGTACTTC. Its protein is CARSRWGYEQYF.

The chain employs TRBV7-9 and TRBJ2-6; no definite D call. Germline assignment: CDR1 SEHNR and CDR2 FQNEAQ (reference sequence). The CDR3 runs to 13 residues. The germline V and J ends were trimmed by 5 bases and 4 bases, with 6 bases remaining between them. CDR3 sequence: CASSPFGANVLTF. CDR3 nucleotides: TGTGCCAGCAGCCCCTTCGGGGCCAACGTCCTGACTTTC.

In DNA form, the CDR3 reads TGTGCCAGCAGTTTTCCCAGGACACGGGGGCCCTATGGCTACACCTTC. Protein: CASSFPRTRGPYGYTF. The rearrangement links TRBV28 to TRBJ1-2, with a weak D call TRBD1 (6 bases). CDR1 and CDR2 (germline): MDHEN, SYDVKM. The CDR3 loop spans 16 amino acids. Trimming removed 3 bases from V and 4 bases from J, with 18 bases in between.